This T cell receptor (beta chain) was sequenced during a study of HIV-infected patients and healthy controls. This clonotype has ten or more counts. The antigen remains undetermined. Reverse transcription used about 510 ng RNA and constant-region primers for alpha and beta. Each of the alpha and beta chains got its own library through chain-specific third strand synthesis with indices. MiXCR was run by TCRdb on the 5' RACE reads, yielding one entry per CDR3 protein. The data hold about 13,000 distinct CDR3 sequences, with about a tenth observed a single time. This CDR3 has 13 residues. Germline CDR1 reads LNHDA; CDR2 reads SQIVND (reference sequence). V lost 8 bases to trimming and J lost 0 bases, with 10 bases between them. Points from the study as a whole: Compared with controls, mean Gini indices were significantly raised in HIV-infected repertoires, possibly indicating oligoclonality. HIV-infected patients and controls differed significantly in mean usage of eight alpha and eight beta V genes. A major limitation was that merely sixteen HIV-infected individuals were processed.

The repertoire came from unfractionated whole blood and reflected all unsorted peripheral T cells. The genes are TRBV19 and TRBJ1-1; D not resolved. Sequenced material: blood. This clonotype was sampled from an adult in good health. CDR3 sequence (DNA): TGTGCCAGTTCGGACGGAATGAACACTGAAGCTTTCTTT. This sequence encodes CASSDGMNTEAFF.